The sample holds one count of the clone carrying this T cell receptor beta chain. The data were taken from a study of blood T cell repertoires in COVID-19. The wider study: Material from acute and convalescent COVID-19 was sourced from the United States, Italy and Spain. T cells, B-cell-depleted T cells, or PBMCs provided the cDNA or gDNA that served as material.

TCRdb's table, derived via immunoSEQ multiplex PCR, lists solely in-frame clones and lacks some. There are about 280,000 clones in the sample; roughly nine tenths occur only once, and about 8.8% lies in the top ten. The TCR comes from a man aged 40-50 years with active or convalescent COVID-19. Input material: peripheral blood.

CDR3 bases: TGTGCCAGCAGCTCACCGAGCCGATTGGACAGGAACTATGGCTACACCTTC. This sequence encodes CASSSPSRLDRNYGYTF. V is TRBV11-3 and J is TRBJ1-2; 7 bases match TRBD1. Trimming at V came to 4 bases and at J to 2 bases, leaving 13 bases not matched to a gene. From germline, CDR1 is SGHNT and CDR2 YENEEA. This CDR3 region has 17 residues.